The clone carrying this T cell receptor (beta chain) showed up just once. Its antigen is still unknown. Every patient was untreated before thyroid surgery. These data come from a study of metastatic and nonmetastatic thyroid tumors. Points from the study as a whole: Reportedly, malignant thyroid tumors had significantly higher TCR beta diversity than benign nodules, in blood and tumor.

Authors' analysis steps: The study's classifier, a distant-metastasis tool for papillary thyroid cancer, was built using CDR3 differences across clinicopathological groups. TCRdb re-called the PCR reads via MiXCR. The V and J calls shown here were made by TCRdb, not taken from the authors' results. The repertoire consists of about 21,000 clones, with around 17% occurring once and the leading ten covering around 21%. The CDR3 covers 14 residues. The germline CDR1 and CDR2 sequences are SGHRS and YFSETQ. Trimming cost V 0 bases and J 3 bases, with 8 bases left between them. The specimen was blood. The origin of this receptor is a male donor with papillary thyroid cancer or a benign thyroid nodule (not recorded which). Some clones in this sample may be carry-over from other donors' samples. J is TRBJ2-3 and V is TRBV5-1; D remains unclear. The CDR3 DNA sequence: TGCGCCAGCAGCTTGGCCTTGGTTACAGATACGCAGTATTTT. Its protein is CASSLALVTDTQYF.